This entry describes one TCR beta chain. Its matching antigen is unknown. Produced via immunoSEQ multiplex PCR; TCRdb's table is partial and in-frame only. The sample includes over 75,000 clones, 86% of them seen just once. The data originate from a study of graft-versus-host responses after intestinal transplantation. At the level of the study: Multivisceral, liver-intestinal, or isolated intestinal grafts went to recipients. Whole-study findings and limits: Early HvG declines after transplant were associated with peak circulating GvH clone levels. Analysis identified GvH clones in recipient marrow, with some appearing first in ileum or blood.

V was pared by 6 bases and J by 8 bases, with 22 bases between. The V gene's germline CDR1 is MNHNS and CDR2 SASEGT. The CDR3 spans 15 residues. The sample here was PBMCs, taken 255 days after intestinal transplant. The genes are TRBV6-1 and TRBJ1-2; D unresolved. The source is a human patient who received an intestinal transplant, so some T cells may come from the graft donor. CDR3 loop: CASRTFEGSVEGYTF. As DNA, the CDR3 is TGTGCCAGCAGAACTTTCGAAGGCTCGGTGGAAGGCTACACCTTC.